These 5 T cell receptor beta chains originate from one sample sequenced in a study of cytomegalovirus exposure and HLA in healthy donors. Use of 60 Vbeta and 13 Jbeta primers characterized the PCR. Clones were read by immunoSEQ multiplex PCR, and TCRdb kept only the in-frame ones, dropping some. The sample lists roughly 120,000 clones; 74% were seen once. The sequencing sample was made of PBMCs. These TCRs come from a woman in her forties or fifties in good health and CMV-seropositive.

The chain employs TRBV6-5 and TRBJ1-2, with TRBD1 as a possible D gene (5 bases). V shed 6 bases and J shed 3 bases, with 11 bases lying between them. The CDR3 extends over 13 amino acids. Looked up from germline, CDR1 is MNHEY and CDR2 is SVGAGI. The CDR3 here is CASRTDRYYGYTF. The CDR3 nucleotides are TGTGCCAGCAGGACCGACAGATACTATGGCTACACCTTC.

The chain recombines TRBV11-3 with TRBJ2-2; the D is unclear. From germline, CDR1 is SGHNT and CDR2 YENEEA. The germline V and J ends were trimmed by 5 bases and 4 bases, with 8 bases remaining between them. This CDR3 has 13 residues. The CDR3 coding sequence is TGTGCCAGCAGCCCTCTGAGCACCGGGGAGCTGTTTTTT. It is translated as CASSPLSTGELFF.

J is TRBJ2-1 and V is TRBV7-2; TRBD2 matches at 8 bases. Looked up from germline, CDR1 is SGHTA and CDR2 is FQGNSA. Trimming at V came to 2 bases and at J to 4 bases, leaving 4 bases not matched to a gene. The CDR3 loop spans 15 amino acids. The chain's CDR3 is CASSLWRGEYNEQFF. The CDR3 DNA reads as TGTGCCAGCAGCTTATGGCGGGGGGAATACAATGAGCAGTTCTTC.

This clone has more than one count but fewer than ten. The V gene is TRBV28, the J gene TRBJ2-6; possible D gene TRBD2, 7 bases. V was shortened by 7 bases and J by 2 bases, with 12 bases between the two germline ends. This CDR3 region has 15 residues. CDR1 is MDHEN, CDR2 SYDVKM, per germline. Here the CDR3 DNA reads TGTGCCAGCACTAAGGGGGGGCCTGGGGCCAACGTCCTGACTTTC. Protein sequence: CASTKGGPGANVLTF.

This clone was detected only once. The chain employs TRBV5-1 and TRBJ1-5, with D tentatively TRBD1 (5 bases). This CDR3 region has 14 residues. Germline CDR1 is SGHRS and CDR2 is YFSETQ. Trimming pared 2 bases from V and 2 bases from J, leaving 8 bases between. The CDR3 DNA is TGCGCCAGCAGCTTAGGGGTGGGCAATCAGCCCCAGCATTTT. Protein product: CASSLGVGNQPQHF. The full variable domain, completed using reference TRBV5-1 and TRBJ1-5, is KAGVTQTPRYLIKTRGQQVTLSCSPISGHRSVSWYQQTPGQGLQFLFEYFSETQRNKGNFPGRFSGRQFSNSRSEMNVSTLELGDSALYLCASSLGVGNQPQHFGDGTRLSIL.